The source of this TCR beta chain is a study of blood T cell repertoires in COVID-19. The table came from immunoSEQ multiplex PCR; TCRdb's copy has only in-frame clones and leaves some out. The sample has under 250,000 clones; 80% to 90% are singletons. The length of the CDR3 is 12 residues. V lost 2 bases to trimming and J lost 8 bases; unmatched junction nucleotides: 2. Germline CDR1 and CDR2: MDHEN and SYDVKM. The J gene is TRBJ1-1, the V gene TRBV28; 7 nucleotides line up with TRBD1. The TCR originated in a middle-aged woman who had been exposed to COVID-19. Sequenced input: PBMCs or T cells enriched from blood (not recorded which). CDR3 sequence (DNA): TGTGCCAGCAGTTTAAGGACAGGCGAAGCTTTCTTT. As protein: CASSLRTGEAFF.